Listed below are T cell receptor beta chains from one sample, sequenced in a study of response to subunit inactivated influenza vaccine. TCRdb re-derived calls from the RT-PCR reads in MiXCR, one entry per CDR3 protein. The sample comprises more than 450,000 distinct CDR3 sequences, 12% of which are singletons, and roughly a tenth rests with the top ten. This specimen was PBMCs from blood, taken on the day of vaccination. The source of these receptors is a man in his forties or fifties who received an inactivated influenza vaccine. Each CDR3 is given with its conserved first and last residue. Rows may omit the clone size; those that give it use once, few, many or a size class.

size | J | length | V | CDR3
many | TRBJ2-5 | 13 | TRBV20-1 | CSARDLITPTQYF
few | TRBJ2-2 | 17 | TRBV7-8 | CASSETEGAANTGELFF
few | TRBJ2-1 | 15 | TRBV7-2 | CASSLVGSRGNEQFF
NA | TRBJ2-1 | 13 | TRBV6-1 | CASSGPTVREQFF
NA | TRBJ2-3 | 16 | TRBV5-1 | CASSPGSGDSWDTQYF
many | TRBJ2-7 | 14 | TRBV12-3/TRBV12-4 | CASKEQGMKYEQYF
few | TRBJ2-1 | 15 | TRBV7-8 | CASSLAGYSYNEQFF
few | TRBJ2-7 | 16 | TRBV18 | CASSERQILLGDEQYF
few | TRBJ2-2 | 14 | TRBV19 | CATAQDGNLGELFF
once | TRBJ1-6 | 13 | TRBV20-1 | CSAPGQPDDPPFF
few | TRBJ2-4 | 18 | TRBV11-2 | CASSLEGWGPGEENIQYF
few | TRBJ2-7 | 17 | TRBV6-2/TRBV6-3 | CASSSPRLAGRTYEQYF
many | TRBJ2-2 | 13 | TRBV7-9 | CASSSIDTGELFF
NA | TRBJ2-1 | 15 | TRBV4-1 | CASSIRDRGGDEQFF
NA | TRBJ2-7 | 13 | TRBV7-3 | CASSKSGAAEQYF
many | TRBJ2-3 | 14 | TRBV6-2/TRBV6-3 | CASSFLQGTDTQYF
few | TRBJ2-7 | 14 | TRBV7-8 | CASSSRSSSYEQYF
many | TRBJ2-5 | 13 | TRBV20-1 | CSAKGTGDETQYF
NA | TRBJ2-2 | 13 | TRBV12-3/TRBV12-4 | CASSLSTEGKLFF
few | TRBJ2-5 | 17 | TRBV5-5 | CASSLGPLAGGMETQYF
few | TRBJ1-2 | 13 | TRBV10-3 | CAISELGANSYTF
many | TRBJ2-3 | 17 | TRBV7-2 | CASSLRGIAGYTDTQYF
NA | TRBJ1-6 | 15 | TRBV4-2 | CASSQDLLLDSPLHF
NA | TRBJ1-5 | 14 | TRBV7-9 | CASTLDGLNQPQHF
few | TRBJ2-7 | 11 | TRBV10-2 | CANRTSYEQYF
few | TRBJ2-2 | 15 | TRBV6-5 | CASSYQGHNTGELFF
NA | TRBJ2-7 | 16 | TRBV20-1 | CSARDFRLAVTYEQYF